The 22 T cell receptor beta chains given below trace back to one sample, sequenced in a study of blood T cells in healthy people across ages. Alongside a J-beta primer mix, a sample-barcoded 5' primer served in a second PCR lasting about 6 to 12 cycles. One entry per CDR3 protein results from TCRdb running MiXCR on the 5' RACE reads. The table has 1.8 million or so distinct CDR3 sequences, roughly 43% seen once. The sequenced sample was blood. Source of these receptors: a human donor in good health.

The rearrangement links TRBV5-1 to TRBJ2-5; D could derive from TRBD1 or TRBD2 (5 bases each). V dropped 3 bases and J dropped 5 bases, with 14 bases sitting between them. CDR1 and CDR2 from the germline V gene are SGHRS and YFSETQ. CDR3 length: 14 residues. CDR3 in amino acids: CASSWGARVETQYF. Here the CDR3 DNA reads TGCGCCAGCAGCTGGGGAGCCAGGGTTGAGACCCAGTACTTC.

The chain has TRBV29-1 and TRBJ2-1; the D gene is possibly TRBD2 (6 bases). This CDR3 spans 13 amino acids. Trimming stripped 0 bases from V and 6 bases from J, with 9 bases between. Germline V gene data show CDR1 as SQVTM and CDR2 as ANQGSEA. CDR3 loop: CSVEETSRNEQFF. Here the CDR3 DNA reads TGCAGCGTTGAAGAGACTAGTCGCAATGAGCAGTTCTTC.

This clonotype was seen many times. Germline and junction disagree at one end, which may indicate a read error. The chain employs TRBV7-7 and TRBJ2-5; 9 bases align to TRBD2. This CDR3 region has 15 residues. The germline CDR1 and CDR2 sequences are SSHAT and FNYEAQ (reference sequence). DNA of the CDR3: TGTGCTAGCAGCTTACGACTAGCGGAACAAGAGACCCAGTACTTC. Translation gives CASSLRLAEQETQYF.

A few counts support this clonotype. The chain employs TRBV12-3 or TRBV12-4 and TRBJ2-3, with 8 bases aligning to TRBD1. Trimming removed 0 bases from V and 1 base from J; junction bases left unmatched: 3. This CDR3 contains 16 residues. The CDR3 loop is CASSLARDRRTDTQYF. The CDR3 DNA follows: TGTGCCAGCAGTTTAGCGCGGGACAGGCGCACAGATACGCAGTATTTT.

The chain has TRBV11-2 and TRBJ2-7, with a weak D call TRBD1 (5 bases). Germline-derived CDR1 and CDR2 are SGHAT and FQNNGV. This CDR3 region has 13 residues. Between the trimmed V and J ends, which lost 3 bases and 2 bases, there was a span of 8 bases. The CDR3 DNA reads as TGTGCCAGCAGCTTCACACAGGCCTACGAGCAGTACTTC. As protein: CASSFTQAYEQYF.

This clonotype was counted only a few times. This chain connects TRBV7-2 to TRBJ2-1, with D possibly TRBD2 on 6 matching bases. The CDR3 is made up of 16 amino acids. V lost 5 bases and J 1 base, leaving 15 bases between the germline ends. The germline CDR1 and CDR2 sequences are SGHTA and FQGNSA. Here the CDR3 DNA reads TGTGCCAGCAGCCTCCCTTGGGACTTTTCCTACAATGAGCAGTTCTTC. Translated: CASSLPWDFSYNEQFF.

Only a few counts were recorded for this clonotype. The chain recombines TRBV28 with TRBJ2-3; 9 nucleotides agree with TRBD2. V shed 9 bases and J 2 bases; nucleotides not matched to a gene: 6. CDR3 length: 14 amino acids. The germline V gene has CDR1 MDHEN and CDR2 SYDVKM. Here the CDR3 DNA reads TGTGCCAGTAAGAGCGGGGGGTCCACAGATACGCAGTATTTT. Translating it yields CASKSGGSTDTQYF.

This clonotype was seen more than once but under ten times. The chain is built from TRBV7-3 and TRBJ2-1; 9 bases match TRBD2. Germline V gene lookup returns CDR1 SGHTA and CDR2 FQGTGA. The CDR3 is made up of 16 amino acids. The J segment lost 4 bases and the V segment lost 4 bases, leaving 8 bases of the junction unmatched. CDR3 region: CASSSRRRGGYNEQFF. CDR3 coding DNA: TGTGCCAGCAGCTCCCGGCGGCGGGGGGGTTACAATGAGCAGTTCTTC.

At least ten counts were recorded for this clonotype. The V and J genes are TRBV20-1 and TRBJ2-3, with 9 bases aligning to TRBD2. Germline CDR1 is DFQATT and CDR2 is SNEGSKA (reference sequence). Trimming at V came to 5 bases and at J to 4 bases, leaving 7 bases not matched to a gene. The CDR3 runs to 14 residues. The CDR3 is CSASRSGGADTQYF. CDR3 nucleotide sequence: TGCAGTGCTTCCCGTAGCGGGGGAGCAGATACGCAGTATTTT.

This clonotype came up a few times. The DNA of the CDR3 is TGTGCCAGCAGCCGTACAGGGGTTAGCACAGATACGCAGTATTTT. Protein: CASSRTGVSTDTQYF. V is TRBV7-3 and J is TRBJ2-3; 7 nucleotides line up with TRBD1. The J segment lost 0 bases and the V segment lost 5 bases, leaving 5 bases of the junction unmatched. This CDR3 is 15 amino acids long. The germline V gene encodes CDR1 SGHTA and CDR2 FQGTGA.

The J gene is TRBJ2-1, the V gene TRBV15; D remains unclear. The CDR3 contains 18 residues. Germline V gives CDR1 LNHNV, CDR2 YYDKDF (reference sequence). V lost 1 base, J lost 0 bases, and 16 bases lay in between. The CDR3 coding sequence is TGTGCCACCAGCAGAGGAATCGGAGCACGGATCTCCTACAATGAGCAGTTCTTC. This encodes CATSRGIGARISYNEQFF.

This clonotype has just a few counts. This chain uses TRBV9 with TRBJ1-3; D gene ambiguous. V lost 0 bases and J lost 0, with 13 bases in between. Germline assignment: CDR1 SGDLS and CDR2 YYNGEE. There are 17 residues in the CDR3. The CDR3 is CASSVGPSRLSGNTIYF. In DNA, the CDR3 is TGTGCCAGCAGCGTAGGTCCCTCCCGTCTCTCTGGAAACACCATATATTTT.

V is TRBV11-2 and J is TRBJ2-4; D not resolved. The J call may be in error: the DNA end matches TRBJ2-7 better. Germline V CDR1 and CDR2: SGHAT, FQNNGV. The CDR3 extends over 15 amino acids. The CDR3 DNA is TGTGCCAGCAGCCCTTATCCGGCAGCTTTCTACGAGCAGTACTTC. The encoded protein is CASSPYPAAFYEQYF.

This clonotype was counted a single time. This chain joins TRBV27 and TRBJ1-1; D not resolved. Deletions cut 5 bases from V and 0 bases from J, with 16 bases between. This CDR3 has 16 residues. Germline CDR1 reads MNHEY; CDR2 reads SMNVEV (reference sequence). This CDR3 is CASSPPSGNMNTEAFF. CDR3 in DNA: TGTGCCAGCAGTCCACCTTCTGGAAACATGAACACTGAAGCTTTCTTT.

With respect to this clonotype: A junction end diverges from the germline sequence, so it may reflect a read error. The genes are TRBV29-1 and TRBJ1-2; 9 nucleotides line up with TRBD1. CDR1 is SQVTM, CDR2 ANQGSEA, per germline. This CDR3 is 16 amino acids long. In DNA form, the CDR3 reads TGCAGCATTGAAGGCAGGGGGACAGGGATTAACCATGGCTACACCTTC. The encoded protein is CSIEGRGTGINHGYTF.

The chain is built from TRBV2 and TRBJ1-1, with D possibly matching TRBD1 (5 bases). Trimming removed 11 bases from V and 0 bases from J, with 16 bases in between. This CDR3 contains 14 residues. CDR1 and CDR2 (germline): SNHLY, FYNNEI. The CDR3 region is CAASSGTVNTEAFF. In DNA form, the CDR3 reads TGTGCCGCGAGCTCCGGGACGGTGAACACTGAAGCTTTCTTT.

The sample holds a few counts of this clonotype. V is TRBV5-1 and J is TRBJ2-1; perhaps TRBD1 as D (6 bases). Germline loops: CDR1 SGHRS, CDR2 YFSETQ. Between the trimmed V and J ends, which lost 5 bases and 13 bases, there was a span of 22 bases. The CDR3 totals 14 residues. The CDR3 reads CASSSTGSGETQFF. DNA of the CDR3: TGCGCCAGCAGTTCTACAGGGTCTGGAGAGACCCAGTTCTTC.

This sequence joins TRBV12-3 or TRBV12-4 and TRBJ1-2; D remains unclear. The CDR3 totals 14 residues. V lost 7 bases, J lost 0 bases, and 12 bases lay in between. The CDR3 reads CASTPTASNYGYTF. DNA for the CDR3: TGTGCCAGCACTCCTACAGCATCTAACTATGGCTACACCTTC.

The rearrangement joins TRBV12-3 or TRBV12-4 to TRBJ1-3, with D tentatively TRBD1 (5 bases). The CDR3 is 16 amino acids. Trimming removed 8 bases from V and 2 bases from J, with 19 bases in between. The CDR3 spells CASGQDTLRTGNTIYF. CDR3 sequence (DNA): TGTGCCAGCGGCCAGGACACGCTTCGCACTGGAAACACCATATATTTT.

This clonotype has a handful of counts. This chain uses TRBV18 with TRBJ2-7; weak D call: TRBD1 (8 bases). The germline V gene has CDR1 KGHSH and CDR2 LQKENI. The V gene lost 3 bases and the J gene lost 2 bases, with 14 bases spanning the gap. The CDR3 has 15 residues. CDR3 loop: CASSPGQGGTYEQYF. The DNA of the CDR3 is TGTGCCAGCTCACCCGGACAGGGAGGGACCTACGAGCAGTACTTC.

This clonotype was seen only a few times. The CDR3 reads CSVTGWGEQYF. CDR3 DNA sequence: TGCAGCGTGACCGGGTGGGGTGAGCAGTACTTC. The rearrangement joins TRBV29-1 to TRBJ2-7; D is unresolved. Germline V lookup: CDR1 SQVTM, CDR2 ANQGSEA. V lost 6 bases to trimming and J lost 7 bases, with 13 bases between them. The CDR3 extends over 11 amino acids.

The V gene is TRBV20-1, the J gene TRBJ2-1; 7 bases are shared with TRBD1. The CDR3 contains 17 residues. The germline V gene encodes CDR1 DFQATT and CDR2 SNEGSKA (reference sequence). J was trimmed by 0 bases and V by 3 bases; bases with no gene match: 11. CDR3 in amino acids: CSASRDSRPSSYNEQFF. CDR3 nucleotide sequence: TGCAGTGCTAGCCGGGACAGCAGGCCGAGCTCCTACAATGAGCAGTTCTTC.